This note documents a single T cell receptor (beta chain) sequence. The antigen is unknown. The sample originates from a study of cytomegalovirus exposure and HLA in healthy donors. About the study: Falling in the Caucasian-associated ancestry cluster were about 80% of approximately 400 genotyped donors. Regarding the study as a whole: The study flagged some 170 TCR beta chains as cytomegalovirus-associated. A later analysis showed HLA-associated TCR beta chains outstripping equally common others in clonal expansion. Across HLA loci, a later analysis found differing TCR association rates, with DRB1 most and HLA-C fewest.

The length of the CDR3 is 14 residues. Germline V gene data show CDR1 as SGHKS and CDR2 as YYEKEE (reference sequence). Losses at the gene ends were 2 bases for V and 4 bases for J; bases not matched to a gene: 4. A multiplex PCR was run with 60 Vbeta primers and 13 Jbeta primers. Profiling relied on immunoSEQ multiplex PCR, and the TCRdb table lists in-frame clones only, not all of them. The sample contains around 160,000 clones, 75% to 80% of which appear only once. This sequence originates from a man between 35 and 55 years old in good health and CMV-seropositive. V and J are TRBV5-5 and TRBJ2-5, with TRBD1 matching 8 bases. Sample: PBMCs. Here the CDR3 DNA reads TGTGCCAGCAGCTTCTGGACAGGGACAGAGACCCAGTACTTC. Its protein product is CASSFWTGTETQYF.